What follows are 11 T cell receptor beta chains derived from one specimen sequenced in a study of blood T cell repertoires in COVID-19. TCRdb keeps only in-frame clones here, not all; method: immunoSEQ multiplex PCR. Of 50,000 to 80,000 clones listed, 88% were seen once; the top ten hold around 10%. Material for sequencing was PBMCs or T cells enriched from blood (not recorded which). The receptors were gathered from a woman aged 35 to 49 who had recovered from COVID-19.

The chain's CDR3 is CASRTRSGGAYEQYF. Here the CDR3 DNA reads TGTGCCAGCAGAACCAGAAGCGGGGGGGCCTACGAGCAGTACTTC. This chain links TRBV7-3 with TRBJ2-7; TRBD2 aligns across 10 bases. Germline V lookup: CDR1 SGHTA, CDR2 FQGTGA. J was trimmed by 2 bases and V by 6 bases; bases with no gene match: 7. The CDR3 sequence is 15 residues long.

This clone was found once. The chain is built from TRBV10-1 and TRBJ2-1; D is perhaps TRBD2 (5 bases). Germline CDR1 WNHNN, CDR2 SYGVQD (reference sequence). CDR3 size: 15 residues. Trimming took off 3 bases at V and 4 bases at J, with 13 bases between the two ends. The CDR3: CASSDRTGIYNEQFF. In nucleotides, the CDR3 is TGCGCCAGCAGTGATAGGACGGGAATTTACAATGAGCAGTTCTTC.

The rearrangement joins TRBV3-1 (or the pseudogene TRBV3-2) to TRBJ2-5; no firm D call. Looked up from germline, CDR1 is LGHDT and CDR2 is YNNKEL (reference sequence). The V gene lost 3 bases and the J gene lost 2 bases, with 10 bases spanning the gap. The CDR3 runs to 14 residues. This CDR3 is CASSQLGRQETQYF. CDR3 in DNA: TGTGCCAGCAGCCAGTTGGGCAGACAAGAGACCCAGTACTTC.

The chain couples TRBV5-4 to TRBJ2-5; tentatively, D is TRBD1 (6 bases). This CDR3 comprises 15 residues. Germline CDR1 and CDR2: SGHNT and YYREEE (reference sequence). Trimming took off 4 bases at V and 0 bases at J, with 13 bases between the two ends. The CDR3 sequence: CASSRQTGNQETQYF. Here the CDR3 DNA reads TGTGCCAGCAGCCGCCAGACAGGCAACCAAGAGACCCAGTACTTC.

This chain connects TRBV7-9 to TRBJ2-2, with D unresolved. CDR1 and CDR2 from the germline V gene are SEHNR and FQNEAQ (reference sequence). The CDR3 is made up of 13 amino acids. V lost 5 bases and J lost 3, with 7 bases in between. The CDR3: CASSPSYTGELFF. The CDR3 coding sequence is TGTGCCAGCAGCCCCTCTTACACCGGGGAGCTGTTTTTT. Drawing the rest from reference TRBV7-9 and TRBJ2-2, the complete variable domain is DTGVSQNPRHKITKRGQNVTFRCDPISEHNRLYWYRQTLGQGPEFLTYFQNEAQLEKSRLLSDRFSAERPKGSFSTLEIQRTEQGDSAMYLCASSPSYTGELFFGEGSRLTVL.

V and J are TRBV13 and TRBJ1-3; the D is unclear. V lost 4 bases, J lost 9 bases, and 13 bases lay in between. CDR1 is PRHDT and CDR2 is FYEKMQ in the germline V gene (reference sequence). This CDR3 contains 13 residues. CDR3 sequence: CASSWRTDGTIYF. CDR3 nucleotide sequence: TGTGCCAGCAGCTGGAGGACGGACGGCACCATATATTTT. The full variable domain, rest sourced from reference TRBV13 and TRBJ1-3, is AAGVIQSPRHLIKEKRETATLKCYPIPRHDTVYWYQQGPGQDPQFLISFYEKMQSDKGSIPDRFSAQQFSDYHSELNMSSLELGDSALYFCASSWRTDGTIYFGEGSWLTVV.

This chain links TRBV19 with TRBJ1-4, with D unresolved. The germline CDR1 and CDR2 sequences are LNHDA and SQIVND (reference sequence). The CDR3 runs to 15 residues. Trimming shortened V by 5 bases and J by 4 bases, and 14 bases separated the two germline ends. The CDR3 loop reads CASSPGMDYNEKLFF. For the CDR3, the DNA is TGTGCCAGTAGTCCCGGTATGGACTATAATGAAAAACTGTTTTTT.

The J gene is TRBJ2-7, the V gene TRBV4-1, with a possible D match to TRBD1 (6 bases). Germline assignment: CDR1 MGHRA and CDR2 YSYEKL. Trimming took off 4 bases at V and 3 bases at J, with 16 bases between the two ends. CDR3 length: 15 amino acids. CDR3 protein: CASSLRTEPRYEQYF. The CDR3 DNA sequence: TGCGCCAGCAGCCTAAGGACAGAACCGCGCTACGAGCAGTACTTC.

The chain joins TRBV19 to TRBJ2-6; 9 nucleotides align to TRBD1. Germline loops: CDR1 LNHDA, CDR2 SQIVND (reference sequence). V was clipped by 1 base and J by 0 bases; unmatched bases: 7. CDR3 length: 19 amino acids. CDR3 DNA sequence: TGTGCCAGTAGTATAGCCGCAGGACAGGGGAGCTCTGGGGCCAACGTCCTGACTTTC. This gives the protein CASSIAAGQGSSGANVLTF.

This chain uses TRBV7-9 with TRBJ1-6; a possible D gene is TRBD1 (5 bases). The CDR3 covers 18 residues. The V end lost 3 bases, the J end lost 7 bases, and 22 bases lay between the germline ends. Germline CDR1 reads SEHNR; CDR2 reads FQNEAQ (reference sequence). The CDR3 DNA is TGTGCCAGCAGCTTCTTCCTGGGCGGGGGTGTTAAGAATTCACCCCTCCACTTT. It is translated as CASSFFLGGGVKNSPLHF.

The chain employs TRBV5-4 and TRBJ1-1; D remains ambiguous. This CDR3 has 13 amino acids. Germline V gene sequence: CDR1 SGHNT, CDR2 YYREEE (reference sequence). V was cut by 3 bases and J by 3 bases, with 9 bases left in between. CDR3 residues: CASSSILYTEAFF. DNA for the CDR3: TGTGCCAGCAGCTCGATACTTTACACTGAAGCTTTCTTT.